A selection of T cell receptor beta chains follows, all from one sample in a study of cytomegalovirus exposure and HLA in healthy donors. Sequencing used immunoSEQ multiplex PCR; TCRdb keeps in-frame clones, though not all of them. The repertoire includes 200,000 or so clones, approximately 84% of them detected once, and more than 6.5% sits in the top ten. Material: PBMCs. Receptors originate from a man between 18 and 35 years old in good health and CMV-seropositive. Each CDR3 is given with its conserved first and last residue. D genes are given only for firm matches. A clone size is listed for some rows: how often the clone was seen (once, few, many), or a class if it is expanded.

V gene	clone size	J gene	D gene	CDR3 DNA	CDR3 protein
TRBV11-3	once	TRBJ2-2	TRBD1	TGTGCCAGCAGCCCAAAGGGGGCTCGGCCCCCCGGGGAGCTGTTTTTT	CASSPKGARPPGELFF
TRBV5-1	-	TRBJ2-3	TRBD2	TGCGCCAGCAGCTTGCGGGGACTAGGGGCAGATACGCAGTATTTT	CASSLRGLGADTQYF
TRBV25-1	-	TRBJ1-5	TRBD1	TGTGCCAGCGGACAGGGCCCTACGCCCCAGCATTTT	CASGQGPTPQHF
TRBV2	few	TRBJ1-2	TRBD1	TGTGCCAGCAGAGGGACAGCCTATGGCTACACCTTC	CASRGTAYGYTF
TRBV6-6	once	TRBJ2-1	TRBD2	TGTGCCAGCAGACTAGCGGGCGAGAACAATGAGCAGTTCTTC	CASRLAGENNEQFF
TRBV19	-	TRBJ2-2	-	TGTGCCAGTAGCACCCGAGCGAACACCGGGGAGCTGTTTTTT	CASSTRANTGELFF
TRBV4-2	-	TRBJ2-1	-	TGTGCCAGCAGCCAGCTAAATGAGCAGTTCTTC	CASSQLNEQFF
TRBV18	-	TRBJ1-2	TRBD1	TGTGCCAGCTCACCTGAGGGACAGCCTTGGGGCTATGGCTACACCTTC	CASSPEGQPWGYGYTF
TRBV19	-	TRBJ2-3	-	TGTGCCAGTACCCCAGAAGGATTCGGGTATACGCAGTATTTT	CASTPEGFGYTQYF
TRBV9	once	TRBJ2-2	-	TGTGCCAGCAGCGGGTCCGGTGGGGAGCTGTTTTTT	CASSGSGGELFF
TRBV9	once	TRBJ2-1	TRBD2	TGTGCCAGCAGCACCCGCGCGGGAGGGAGCTCCTACAATGAGCAGTTCTTC	CASSTRAGGSSYNEQFF
TRBV12-5	few	TRBJ2-3	-	TGTGCTAGTGGCGTTGGGGGCGGGAGCATAGATACGCAGTATTTT	CASGVGGGSIDTQYF
TRBV13	-	TRBJ2-1	TRBD2	TGTGCCAGCAGCAGCAACCTAGCGGGAAATGAGCAGTTCTTC	CASSSNLAGNEQFF
TRBV7-9	-	TRBJ1-5	TRBD1	TGTGCCAGCAGCCCGGGACAGCCGTCGTCCCATCAGCCCCAGCATTTT	CASSPGQPSSHQPQHF
TRBV4-3	once	TRBJ1-5	-	TGCGCCAGCAGCCAATCCCTCCGGGGGGGGGCCCCATCGCCCCAGCATTTT	CASSQSLRGGAPSPQHF
TRBV6-4	-	TRBJ1-1	TRBD1	TGTGCCAGCAGAGGACAGGGAACGGACACTGAAGCTTTCTTT	CASRGQGTDTEAFF
TRBV5-1	-	TRBJ2-3	TRBD2	TGCGCCAGCAGCTTGGGCCAGCGGGAAGATACAGATACGCAGTATTTT	CASSLGQREDTDTQYF
TRBV7-2	-	TRBJ2-7	TRBD1	TGTGCCAGTCGTGGGGACAGGGGAATTCACGAGCAGTACTTC	CASRGDRGIHEQYF
TRBV7-6	-	TRBJ2-7	-	TGTGCCAGCAGTTACACAGGAAAATCCTACGAGCAGTACTTC	CASSYTGKSYEQYF
TRBV30	-	TRBJ1-5	-	TGTGCCTGGAGTGTACTCTCCTTTAGCAATCAGCCCCAGCATTTT	CAWSVLSFSNQPQHF
TRBV11-2	-	TRBJ2-1	TRBD2	TGTGCCAGCAGCTCCCTTAGCGGGGGCTACAATGAGCAGTTCTTC	CASSSLSGGYNEQFF
TRBV29-1	-	TRBJ2-4	TRBD1	TGCAGCGTTGGGGACAGGACTAAAAACATTCAGTACTTC	CSVGDRTKNIQYF
TRBV27	-	TRBJ2-1	TRBD1	TGTGCCAGCAGTTTATCCTCCGGGACAGGCTACAATGAGCAGTTCTTC	CASSLSSGTGYNEQFF
TRBV11-2	-	TRBJ2-6	TRBD1	TGTGCCAGCAGCTTCATCGAGGGGGCCATTGGGGCCAACGTCCTGACTTTC	CASSFIEGAIGANVLTF
TRBV30	-	TRBJ2-7	-	TGTGCCTGGAGTTTGGATGAGGGTCGCTACGAGCAGTACTTC	CAWSLDEGRYEQYF
TRBV30	-	TRBJ2-7	-	TGTGCCTGGAGTGTACGCGGGATAACCAACGAGCAGTACTTC	CAWSVRGITNEQYF
TRBV7-9	-	TRBJ1-1	TRBD1	TGTGCCAGCAGCCGGACAGGTGAAGGGGCCTTT	CASSRTGEGAF
TRBV15	-	TRBJ2-5	-	TGTGCCACCAGCTATCAGGGGCGCGGAAAAGAGACCCAGTACTTC	CATSYQGRGKETQYF
TRBV7-9	-	TRBJ2-7	-	TGTGCCAGCAGCCAGACTCGGGTCGAGCAGTACTTC	CASSQTRVEQYF
TRBV19	-	TRBJ2-2	-	TGTGCCGCAGGAGTACTAGGAGGGATCGGGGCCGGGGAGCTGTTTTTT	CAAGVLGGIGAGELFF